The source of this TCR beta chain is a study of human T cells and chemical hapten exposure. The time point is: pre-sensitization, week 0. Sample treatment: therapeutic diphenylcyclopropenone sensitization with weekly scalp DPC. The donor pool consisted of alopecia patients aged 18 to 70 years, considered suitable for DPC. Whole-study findings and limits: Compared with pre-sensitization or healthy control sets, expanded TCRs clustered more. As the donors had alopecia, their immune response may differ from healthy people's.

The CDR3 has 14 amino acids. CDR1 is KGHSH and CDR2 is LQKENI in the germline V gene. Trimming left V 2 bases short and J 1 base short, with 8 bases between. This clonotype appeared a few times. Antigen unknown. Individual cDNA molecules received unique molecular identifiers in the library. TCRdb fed the RACE reads into MiXCR, producing one record per CDR3 protein. The table has more than 300,000 distinct CDR3 sequences, roughly 6% seen once; the top ten hold about 7.7%. V is TRBV18 and J is TRBJ1-1; weak D call: TRBD1 (5 bases). This material consisted of whole blood, taken in connection with sensitization to the hapten diphenylcyclopropenone (DPC). The sequence was collected from a woman aged 18 to 35 with alopecia areata. Some clones in this sample may be carry-over from other donors' samples. This CDR3 reads CASSPRGPNTEAFF. In DNA form, the CDR3 reads TGTGCCAGCTCACCAAGGGGACCGAACACTGAAGCTTTCTTT.